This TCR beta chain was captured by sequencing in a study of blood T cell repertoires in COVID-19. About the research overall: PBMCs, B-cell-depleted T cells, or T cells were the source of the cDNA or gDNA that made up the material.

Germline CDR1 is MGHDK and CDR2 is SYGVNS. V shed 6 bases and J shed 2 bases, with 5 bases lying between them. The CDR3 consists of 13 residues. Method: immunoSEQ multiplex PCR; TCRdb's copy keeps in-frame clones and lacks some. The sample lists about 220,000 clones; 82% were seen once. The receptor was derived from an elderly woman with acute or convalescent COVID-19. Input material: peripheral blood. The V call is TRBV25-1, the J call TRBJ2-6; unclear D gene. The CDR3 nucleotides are TGTGCCAGCAGCGACACTGGGGCCAACGTCCTGACTTTC. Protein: CASSDTGANVLTF.